The T cell receptor (beta chain) under discussion was sequenced for a study of blood T cell repertoires in COVID-19. Across the whole study: Samples taken during acute and convalescent COVID-19 were collected in the United States, Italy and Spain. From T cells, B-cell-depleted T cells, or PBMCs came the material, which was cDNA or gDNA.

Enrolment of Seattle patients took place during active infection, and they were followed longitudinally. The CDR3 sequence is 12 residues long. Germline V gene sequence: CDR1 LGHDT, CDR2 YNNKEL (reference sequence). Authors' data handling: Using reference gene primer amplification, nucleated cell counts were estimated. Assay: immunoSEQ multiplex PCR; the TCRdb copy retains only in-frame clones and omits some. V, J and clone size are taken as reported in that table, and D and trimming were inferred from the DNA itself. Seen here are about 200,000 clones, roughly 82% observed once, and the top ten hold less than 9.5%. With respect to this clone: A read error may produce the germline difference seen at one junction end. This sample also contains other DNA sequences that code for the same CDR3.

The source material was peripheral blood. The chain joins TRBV3-1 (or the pseudogene TRBV3-2) to TRBJ1-1; D is unclear. The sequence came from a woman aged 60-70 years with COVID-19, enrolled during active disease. The CDR3 region is CASSPDPTEAFF. The CDR3 DNA reads as TGCGCCAGCAGCCCAGACCCTACTGAAGCTTTCTTT.